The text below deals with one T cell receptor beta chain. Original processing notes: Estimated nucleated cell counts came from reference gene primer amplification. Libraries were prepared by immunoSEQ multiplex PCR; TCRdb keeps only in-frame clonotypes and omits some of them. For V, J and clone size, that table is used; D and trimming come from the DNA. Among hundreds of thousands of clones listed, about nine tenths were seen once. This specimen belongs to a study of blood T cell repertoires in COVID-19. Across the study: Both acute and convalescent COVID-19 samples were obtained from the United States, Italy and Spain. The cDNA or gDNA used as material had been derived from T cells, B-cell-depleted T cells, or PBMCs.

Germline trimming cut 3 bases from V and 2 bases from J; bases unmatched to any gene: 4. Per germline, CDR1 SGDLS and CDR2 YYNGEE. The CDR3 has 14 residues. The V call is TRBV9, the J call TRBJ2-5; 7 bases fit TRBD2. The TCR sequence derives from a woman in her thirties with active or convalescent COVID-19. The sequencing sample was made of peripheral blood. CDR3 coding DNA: TGTGCCAGCAGCGCAGGGACTAAACAAGAGACCCAGTACTTC. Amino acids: CASSAGTKQETQYF.